What follows describes a single T cell receptor beta chain. Its specificity is unknown. TCRdb's copy holds only in-frame clones and misses some; the assay was immunoSEQ multiplex PCR. The repertoire holds over 150,000 clones, with approximately 90% as singletons. These data come from a study of T cell responses to AZD1222 COVID-19 vaccine. Recipients boosted at about 4 weeks or about 12 weeks are pooled. CDR1 is SGHNT, CDR2 YENEEA, per germline. The CDR3 is 14 residues long. The V gene lost 6 bases and the J gene lost 9 bases, with 21 bases spanning the gap. Study-wide points: Repertoire collection took place solely once the T cell response had peaked. Females made up more of the donors, who were largely white British, and clonal diversity may have come out too low. Baseline serostatus was positive in only six AZD1222 recipients.

Sample: peripheral blood, taken 28 days after the second AZD1222 dose. The sequence was obtained from an adult who received the AZD1222 COVID-19 vaccine. The J gene is TRBJ2-7, the V gene TRBV11-3; tentative D call: TRBD2 (6 bases). This chain's CDR3 is CASREGPGVNVQYF. DNA of the CDR3: TGTGCCAGCAGAGAGGGACCGGGGGTAAATGTGCAGTACTTC.